This TCR beta chain was recorded in a study of blood T cell repertoires in COVID-19. Here immunoSEQ multiplex PCR was the method, and the copy in TCRdb shows in-frame clones only, minus some. The data show about 94,000 clones, about 80% seen once. Sequences were obtained from peripheral blood. This sequence originates from a human donor in a cohort sampled during active COVID-19.

DNA for the CDR3: TGTGCCAGCAGGTCACAGGGCTATCTGTTCTTC. Its protein product is CASRSQGYLFF. This rearrangement joins TRBV27 to TRBJ2-1; possible D gene TRBD1, 6 bases. Germline lookup yields CDR1 MNHEY and CDR2 SMNVEV (reference sequence). The CDR3 is 11 amino acids. The V and J ends lost 6 bases and 15 bases respectively, with 15 bases between them.